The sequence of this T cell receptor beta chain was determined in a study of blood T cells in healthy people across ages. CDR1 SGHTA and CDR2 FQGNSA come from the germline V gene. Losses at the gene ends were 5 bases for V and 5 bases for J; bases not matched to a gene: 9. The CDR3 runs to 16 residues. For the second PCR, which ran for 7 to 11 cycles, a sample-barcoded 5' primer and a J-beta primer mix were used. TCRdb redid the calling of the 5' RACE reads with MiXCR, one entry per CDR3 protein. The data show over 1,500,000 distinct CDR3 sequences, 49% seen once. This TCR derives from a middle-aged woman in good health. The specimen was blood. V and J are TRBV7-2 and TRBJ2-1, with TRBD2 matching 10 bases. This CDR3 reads CASSPYGSGRHNEQFF. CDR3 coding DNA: TGTGCCAGCAGCCCCTACGGTAGCGGGAGGCACAATGAGCAGTTCTTC.